This TCR beta chain was obtained from a study of T-cell reconstitution after alpha-beta-depleted transplantation in children. Overall study findings and caveats: T-cell numbers and diversity one year post-transplant derived largely from freshly generated T cells. TCRbeta diversity was high at day 60 in some patients (a result of surviving recipient T cells and thymic progenitors). Approximately two months post-transplant, alpha-beta T cells reportedly originated from several hundred expanded graft clones.

This CDR3 is built from 15 residues. V lost 3 bases to trimming and J lost 2 bases; unmatched junction nucleotides: 3. In this sample, this clonotype turned up many times. What it binds is unknown. TCRbeta library construction was performed incorporating unique molecular identifiers. Via MiXCR, TCRdb re-called the PCR reads, giving one row per CDR3 protein. The sample has just under 150,000 distinct CDR3 sequences, more than 8% seen once; the top ten hold 15% to 20%. This chain connects TRBV12-3 or TRBV12-4 to TRBJ2-7, with TRBD2 matching over 11 bases. This receptor was obtained from a female patient aged 2-10 years who had a stem cell transplant for congenital amegakaryocytic thrombocytopenia, so the T cells may come from the graft donor. The sample was PBMCs, mostly from graft donor cells, taken 180 days after TCRalphabeta/CD19-depleted stem cell transplant. The CDR3 coding sequence is TGTGCCAGCAGTTTCTATAGCGGGAGGGCCTACGAGCAGTACTTC. Translation gives CASSFYSGRAYEQYF.